This TCR beta chain appears in the sequencing data of a study of T cell responses to AZD1222 COVID-19 vaccine. Study-level information: Samples with a second dose at about 4 or about 12 weeks were pooled together. Study-wide results and caveats: Elevations in Spike-specific TCR breadth and depth followed administration of two AZD1222 doses.

Repertoires were generated with immunoSEQ multiplex PCR, while TCRdb's copy carries only in-frame clones and drops some. The sample carries some 150,000 clones, about 92% recorded once. Germline assignment: CDR1 LNHDA and CDR2 SQIVND (reference sequence). V lost 4 bases to trimming and J lost 6 bases, with 13 bases between them. CDR3 length: 14 amino acids. As regards this clone: What it recognizes is unknown.

The sample consisted of peripheral blood, taken on day 0 of AZD1222 vaccination. This chain connects TRBV19 to TRBJ1-5, with D maybe TRBD1 (5 bases). This clonotype was sampled from an adult in good health. The chain's CDR3 is CASSTLQVTQPQHF. The CDR3 DNA is TGTGCCAGTAGTACCTTACAGGTGACTCAGCCCCAGCATTTT.